Below, 5 T cell receptor beta chains from the same sample are listed, as sequenced in a study of blood T cell repertoires in COVID-19. Repertoires were generated with immunoSEQ multiplex PCR, while TCRdb's copy carries only in-frame clones and drops some. The table shows a few hundred thousand clones, with 86% occurring only once. Sequenced sample: PBMCs or T cells enriched from blood (not recorded which). Source of these receptors: a man in his forties or fifties who had recovered from COVID-19.

CDR3 in DNA: TGCGCCAGCAGCTGGGTCGAGGGTCCCTACGAGCAGTACTTC. This codes for CASSWVEGPYEQYF. The gene calls are TRBV5-1 and TRBJ2-7; D may be TRBD2 (5 bases). There are 14 residues in the CDR3. V dropped 3 bases and J dropped 2 bases, with 12 bases sitting between them. Germline loops: CDR1 SGHRS, CDR2 YFSETQ.

This clone showed up just once. The rearrangement uses TRBV5-1 and TRBJ1-1, with D hard to call. Germline values: CDR1 SGHRS, CDR2 YFSETQ. The length of the CDR3 is 13 residues. Trimming pared 1 base from V and 1 base from J, leaving 5 bases between. CDR3 nucleotide sequence: TGCGCCAGCAGCTTGCACAGGAACACTGAAGCTTTCTTT. Its protein product is CASSLHRNTEAFF.

This clone was recorded once. The chain employs TRBV28 and TRBJ1-5; D not resolved. CDR1 and CDR2 from the germline V gene are MDHEN and SYDVKM. CDR3 length: 12 residues. Trimming took 6 bases from V and 4 from J, leaving 7 bases between them. CDR3 protein: CASRAGNQPQHF. DNA for the CDR3: TGTGCCAGCAGGGCAGGTAATCAGCCCCAGCATTTT.

The V gene is TRBV25-1, the J gene TRBJ2-1, with D possibly being TRBD2 (5 bases). CDR1 MGHDK and CDR2 SYGVNS come from the germline V gene. Between the trimmed V and J ends, which lost 8 bases and 10 bases, there was a span of 21 bases. CDR3 length equals 14 residues. CDR3 in DNA: TGTGCCAGCGGCCGGGAACTCCGATCTGAAGAGCAGTTCTTC. This codes for CASGRELRSEEQFF.

The chain carries TRBV19 and TRBJ1-1, with 8 bases fitting TRBD1. CDR3 length: 15 residues. The trim removed 7 bases at V and 4 bases at J, leaving 11 bases unmatched. Germline CDR1 is LNHDA and CDR2 is SQIVND (reference sequence). The CDR3 nucleotides are TGTGCCAGTACCGTCCCCGGACAGGGCAGCACTGAAGCTTTCTTT. Translated: CASTVPGQGSTEAFF.